These 24 T cell receptor beta chains were sequenced from one sample in a study of T cells in Graves' hyperthyroidism and ophthalmopathy. TCR beta CDR3 regions were amplified from RNA. Researchers ran a first-round RT-PCR on the TCR CDR3 using the HTBI primer set. A single record per CDR3 protein comes from TCRdb applying MiXCR to the multiplex PCR reads. Of 500,000 to 550,000 distinct CDR3 sequences in the sample, 15% to 20% were seen once. Sequencing was done on a sample of blood. Every receptor here comes from a middle-aged man with Graves' ophthalmopathy.

This clonotype came up a few times. The CDR3 loop is CASSLQGTNSRVLIETQYF. The CDR3 coding sequence is TGTGCCAGCAGTCTACAGGGCACAAATAGCAGAGTCCTAATAGAGACCCAGTACTTC. This rearrangement joins TRBV11-2 to TRBJ2-5, with D possibly TRBD1 on 6 matching bases. The V gene lost 6 bases and the J gene lost 4 bases, with 30 bases spanning the gap. Germline V gene data show CDR1 as SGHAT and CDR2 as FQNNGV. The CDR3 loop spans 19 amino acids. Looking up the rest from reference TRBV11-2 and TRBJ2-5 gives the full variable domain: EAGVAQSPRYKIIEKRQSVAFWCNPISGHATLYWYQQILGQGPKLLIQFQNNGVVDDSQLPKDRFSAERLKGVDSTLKIQPAKLEDSAVYLCASSLQGTNSRVLIETQYFGPGTRLLVL.

This clonotype came up a few times. V usage is TRBV7-6 and J usage is TRBJ2-1, with 10 bases that match TRBD1. The CDR3 totals 16 residues. The J segment lost 6 bases and the V segment lost 5 bases, leaving 10 bases of the junction unmatched. CDR1 and CDR2 (germline): SGHVS, FNYEAQ. The CDR3 is CASSPVRDRGSNEQFF. The CDR3 nucleotides are TGTGCCAGCAGCCCCGTGAGGGACAGGGGTAGCAATGAGCAGTTCTTC.

This clonotype came up many times. The chain uses TRBV20-1 and TRBJ1-5; D uncertain. CDR1 and CDR2 (germline): DFQATT, SNEGSKA (reference sequence). This CDR3 region has 12 residues. Trimming took 6 bases from V and 2 from J, leaving 8 bases between them. As DNA, the CDR3 is TGCAGTGCCTCAAGCGGCAATCAGCCCCAGCATTTT. It codes for CSASSGNQPQHF.

CDR3 in amino acids: CASSQGLAGSETQYF. DNA for the CDR3: TGCGCCAGCAGCCAAGGACTAGCGGGGAGTGAGACCCAGTACTTC. The chain has TRBV4-1 and TRBJ2-5; 11 positions agree with TRBD2. Germline CDR1 MGHRA, CDR2 YSYEKL. The junction had 3 bases not matched to a gene; V was cut back by 1 base and J by 5 bases. The CDR3 is 15 residues long.

This clonotype was recorded at least ten times. The J gene is TRBJ1-4, the V gene TRBV12-3 or TRBV12-4; a weak D match, TRBD1 (5 bases). Deletions cut 4 bases from V and 4 bases from J, with 13 bases between. This CDR3 spans 15 amino acids. CDR3 protein: CASSSPGTGNEKLFF. CDR3 DNA: TGTGCCAGCAGTTCCCCCGGGACGGGTAATGAAAAACTGTTTTTT.

This rearrangement joins TRBV7-9 to TRBJ1-2; D call uncertain. The germline V and J ends were trimmed by 5 bases and 0 bases, with 4 bases remaining between them. This CDR3 region has 12 residues. Germline CDR1 reads SEHNR; CDR2 reads FQNEAQ (reference sequence). The CDR3 loop is CASSITNYGYTF. Here the CDR3 DNA reads TGTGCCAGCAGCATCACTAACTATGGCTACACCTTC.

Concerning this clonotype itself: It may be a read error: a sequence one base away is much more abundant. The rearrangement links TRBV3-1 to TRBJ2-1; D ambiguous. Germline values: CDR1 LGHDT, CDR2 YNNKEL (reference sequence). This CDR3 region has 15 residues. Trimming cost V 5 bases and J 6 bases, with 17 bases left between them. The CDR3: CASSSGVKFGNEQFF. CDR3 in DNA: TGTGCCAGCAGCTCAGGCGTCAAGTTTGGCAATGAGCAGTTCTTC.

This clonotype has ten or more counts. This chain's CDR3 is CASSQVAGPYEQYF. The DNA for the CDR3 is TGCGCCAGCAGCCAAGTGGCAGGGCCCTACGAGCAGTACTTC. The chain couples TRBV4-1 to TRBJ2-7; perhaps TRBD1 as D (5 bases). V was clipped by 1 base and J by 2 bases, with 9 bases between them. CDR1 and CDR2 (germline): MGHRA, YSYEKL. This CDR3 is built from 14 residues.

This chain links TRBV10-3 with TRBJ2-3; 7 bases line up with TRBD2. J was trimmed by 4 bases and V by 6 bases; bases with no gene match: 10. The CDR3 runs to 15 residues. Per the germline V gene, CDR1 is ENHRY and CDR2 is SYGVKD. The CDR3 DNA follows: TGTGCCATCAGCCTCGAGGAGCGGGGATCAGATACGCAGTATTTT. Translating gives CAISLEERGSDTQYF.

The chain carries TRBV7-9 and TRBJ2-1, with D perhaps TRBD2 (5 bases). Germline V gene sequence: CDR1 SEHNR, CDR2 FQNEAQ (reference sequence). CDR3 length: 16 residues. V gave up 4 bases and J gave up 3 bases, with 16 bases separating them. In DNA form, the CDR3 reads TGTGCCAGCAGCTACCCGGTGGCTAGCAGCTACAATGAGCAGTTCTTC. This gives the protein CASSYPVASSYNEQFF. Using reference TRBV7-9 and TRBJ2-1 for the parts outside the CDR3, the full variable domain is DTGVSQNPRHKITKRGQNVTFRCDPISEHNRLYWYRQTLGQGPEFLTYFQNEAQLEKSRLLSDRFSAERPKGSFSTLEIQRTEQGDSAMYLCASSYPVASSYNEQFFGPGTRLTVL.

The sample holds a few counts of this clonotype. The chain couples TRBV10-3 to TRBJ1-2; the match to TRBD1 covers 7 bases. The CDR3 runs to 16 residues. Unmatched junction bases numbered 16, after V lost 6 bases and J lost 6 bases. Germline values: CDR1 ENHRY, CDR2 SYGVKD. CDR3 DNA sequence: TGTGCCATCAGCTCCCGTCCAACTGACAGGGTAGATGGCTACACCTTC. Residues: CAISSRPTDRVDGYTF.

V and J are TRBV6-2 or TRBV6-3 and TRBJ1-4; 8 bases are a match to TRBD1. Germline CDR1 is MNHEY and CDR2 is SVGEGT. J gave up 3 bases and V 6 bases, and 6 bases lay outside the gene matches. This CDR3 comprises 15 residues. CDR3 sequence reads: CASRRDRSANEKLFF. The CDR3 DNA reads as TGTGCCAGCAGACGGGACAGGTCCGCTAATGAAAAACTGTTTTTT.

This rearrangement joins TRBV9 to TRBJ2-7; D may be TRBD2 (5 bases). The CDR3 contains 12 residues. CDR1 is SGDLS and CDR2 is YYNGEE in the germline V gene. The ends were cut back, 0 bases at V and 6 bases at J, with 7 bases in the middle. CDR3 coding DNA: TGTGCCAGCAGCGTAGACACTAGCGAGCAGTACTTC. Residues: CASSVDTSEQYF.

In its sample, this clonotype was seen a few times. This chain links TRBV27 with TRBJ2-3; D call uncertain. V lost 1 base and J lost 2, with 7 bases in between. CDR1 and CDR2 (germline): MNHEY, SMNVEV (reference sequence). This CDR3 is 14 amino acids long. The CDR3 DNA reads as TGTGCCAGCAGTTTATTTTCCCCCACAGATACGCAGTATTTT. Its translation: CASSLFSPTDTQYF.

This clonotype has a count of ten or more. This chain uses TRBV28 with TRBJ1-2, with TRBD1 matching 10 bases. This CDR3 contains 16 residues. The J segment lost 3 bases and the V segment lost 3 bases, leaving 7 bases of the junction unmatched. Germline V lookup: CDR1 MDHEN, CDR2 SYDVKM. CDR3 DNA sequence: TGTGCCAGCAGTTTCCCTTCCGGGACAGGGGACTATGGCTACACCTTC. Translated, it gives CASSFPSGTGDYGYTF.

Ten or more counts support this clonotype. The CDR3: CASSLDSIVVQYF. As DNA, the CDR3 is TGTGCCAGCAGTTTAGACTCCATAGTTGTGCAGTACTTC. The chain links TRBV28 to TRBJ2-7, with D unresolved. Germline lookup yields CDR1 MDHEN and CDR2 SYDVKM. This CDR3 contains 13 residues. The germline V and J ends were trimmed by 2 bases and 9 bases, with 14 bases remaining between them.

The chain combines TRBV4-1 with TRBJ1-4, with unresolved D. CDR1 is MGHRA, CDR2 YSYEKL, per germline. The CDR3 runs 18 residues. The ends were cut back, 0 bases at V and 0 bases at J, with 14 bases in the middle. CDR3 residues: CASSQDILGRSTNEKLFF. CDR3 sequence (DNA): TGCGCCAGCAGCCAAGATATTCTGGGGAGGTCAACTAATGAAAAACTGTTTTTT.

In this sample, this clonotype turned up many times. The V and J genes are TRBV30 and TRBJ1-5; D uncertain. V gave up 2 bases and J gave up 5 bases, with 10 bases separating them. Germline CDR1 and CDR2: GTSNPN and SVGIG (reference sequence). CDR3 length: 13 amino acids. The CDR3 sequence: CAWSPGRDQPQHF. The CDR3, as DNA: TGTGCCTGGAGTCCCGGGAGGGATCAGCCCCAGCATTTT.

A remark on this clonotype: At one end, the junction sequence differs from germline, possibly due to a read error. The chain joins TRBV4-1 to TRBJ2-1, with 9 positions matching TRBD1. This CDR3 has 16 residues. Germline V gene sequence: CDR1 MGHRA, CDR2 YSYEKL. The CDR3 is CTSSLVDRGDYNEQFF. As DNA, the CDR3 is TGCACCAGCAGCCTGGTGGACAGGGGAGATTACAATGAGCAGTTCTTC.

This clonotype has just a few counts. V gene TRBV5-4 combines with J gene TRBJ2-7; D is possibly TRBD2 (5 bases). V lost 2 bases, J lost 5 bases, and 11 bases lay in between. The length of the CDR3 is 13 residues. The germline V gene has CDR1 SGHNT and CDR2 YYREEE (reference sequence). The CDR3 nucleotides read TGTGCCAGCAGCTTCCTGAGGGATAACGAGCAGTACTTC. Translation: CASSFLRDNEQYF. Full variable domain (outside the CDR3, taken from reference TRBV5-4 and TRBJ2-7): ETGVTQSPTHLIKTRGQQVTLRCSSQSGHNTVSWYQQALGQGPQFIFQYYREEENGRGNFPPRFSGLQFPNYSSELNVNALELDDSALYLCASSFLRDNEQYFGPGTRLTVT.

The J gene is TRBJ2-3, the V gene TRBV4-1, with a weak D call TRBD1 (5 bases). V lost 2 bases to trimming and J lost 0 bases, with 9 bases between them. This CDR3 is built from 15 residues. The germline gives CDR1 MGHRA, CDR2 YSYEKL. CDR3 DNA: TGCGCCAGCAGCCAATATGGGGCTAGCACAGATACGCAGTATTTT. This gives the protein CASSQYGASTDTQYF.

There are many counts of this clonotype. The chain couples TRBV20-1 to TRBJ2-3; 11 bases line up with TRBD2. V lost 5 bases to trimming and J lost 4 bases; unmatched junction nucleotides: 17. Per the germline V gene, CDR1 is DFQATT and CDR2 is SNEGSKA (reference sequence). The CDR3 runs 18 residues. The CDR3 coding sequence is TGCAGTGCTCCCCCCCTAAGGCCGACTAGCGGGGAATCAGATACGCAGTATTTT. Its translation: CSAPPLRPTSGESDTQYF.

The chain employs TRBV7-2 and TRBJ1-4; D remains unclear. Germline values: CDR1 SGHTA, CDR2 FQGNSA. CDR3 length: 13 amino acids. With 5 bases removed from V and 4 bases from J, the gap between germline ends came to 8 bases. CDR3 DNA: TGTGCCAGCAGCCTATCCGATAATGAAAAACTGTTTTTT. As protein: CASSLSDNEKLFF.

This clonotype was picked up many times. The rearrangement joins TRBV15 to TRBJ2-2; 10 nucleotides match TRBD2. This CDR3 comprises 17 residues. Trimming cost V 5 bases and J 4 bases; bases outside gene matches: 10. Germline CDR1 and CDR2: LNHNV and YYDKDF (reference sequence). CDR3 in amino acids: CATSGLLAGRSTGELFF. The CDR3 DNA reads as TGTGCCACCAGCGGATTACTAGCGGGAAGGAGCACCGGGGAGCTGTTTTTT.